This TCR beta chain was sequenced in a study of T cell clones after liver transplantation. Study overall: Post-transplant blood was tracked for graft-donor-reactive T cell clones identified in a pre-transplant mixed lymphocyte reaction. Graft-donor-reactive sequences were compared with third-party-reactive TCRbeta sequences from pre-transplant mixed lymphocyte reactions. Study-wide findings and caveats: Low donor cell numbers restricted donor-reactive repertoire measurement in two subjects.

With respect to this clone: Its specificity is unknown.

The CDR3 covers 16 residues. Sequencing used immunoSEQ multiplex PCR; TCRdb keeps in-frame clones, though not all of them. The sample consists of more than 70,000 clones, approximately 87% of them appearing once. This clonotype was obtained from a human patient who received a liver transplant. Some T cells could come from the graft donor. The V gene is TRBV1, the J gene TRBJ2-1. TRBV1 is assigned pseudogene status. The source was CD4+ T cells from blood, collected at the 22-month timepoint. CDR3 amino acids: CTSSQDPICSYNEQFF. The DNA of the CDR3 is TGCACCAGCAGCCAAGACCCAATATGCTCCTACAATGAGCAGTTCTTC.